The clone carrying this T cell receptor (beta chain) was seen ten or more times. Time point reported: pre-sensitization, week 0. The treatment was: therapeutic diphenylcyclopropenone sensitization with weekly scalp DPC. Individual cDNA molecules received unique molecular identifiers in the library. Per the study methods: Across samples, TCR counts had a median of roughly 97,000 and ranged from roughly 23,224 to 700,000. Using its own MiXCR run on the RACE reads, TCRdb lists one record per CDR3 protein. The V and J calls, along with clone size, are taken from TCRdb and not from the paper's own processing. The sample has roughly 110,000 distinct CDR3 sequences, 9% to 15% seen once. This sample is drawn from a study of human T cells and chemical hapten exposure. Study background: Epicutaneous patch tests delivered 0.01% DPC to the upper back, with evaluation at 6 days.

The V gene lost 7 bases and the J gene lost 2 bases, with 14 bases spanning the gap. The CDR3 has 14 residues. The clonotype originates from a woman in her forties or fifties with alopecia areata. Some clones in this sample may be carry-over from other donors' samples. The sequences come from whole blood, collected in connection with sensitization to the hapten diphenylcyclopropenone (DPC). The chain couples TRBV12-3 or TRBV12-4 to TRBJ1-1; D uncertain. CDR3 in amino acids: CASITGGGNTEAFF. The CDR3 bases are TGTGCCAGCATCACCGGCGGCGGTAACACTGAAGCTTTCTTT.